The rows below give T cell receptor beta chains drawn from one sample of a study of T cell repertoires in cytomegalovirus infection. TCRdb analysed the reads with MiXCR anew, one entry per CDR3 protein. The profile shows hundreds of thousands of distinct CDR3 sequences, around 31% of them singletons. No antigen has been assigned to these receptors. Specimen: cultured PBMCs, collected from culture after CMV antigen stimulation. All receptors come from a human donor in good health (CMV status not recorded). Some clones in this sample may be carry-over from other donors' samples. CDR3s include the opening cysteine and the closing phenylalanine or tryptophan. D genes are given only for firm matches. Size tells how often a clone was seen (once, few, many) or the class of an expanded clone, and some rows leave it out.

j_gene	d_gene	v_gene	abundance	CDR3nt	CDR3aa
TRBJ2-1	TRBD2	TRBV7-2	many	TGTGCCAGCAGCTTAGGACTAGCGATCTACAATGAGCAGTTCTTC	CASSLGLAIYNEQFF
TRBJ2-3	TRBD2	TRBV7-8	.	TGTGCCAGCAGCTTAGACGGGGGGATGGGCTTGGATACGCAGTATTTT	CASSLDGGMGLDTQYF
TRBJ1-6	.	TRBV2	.	TGTGCCAGCAGTGACAGGGCTCGGGGGTCACCCCTCCACTTT	CASSDRARGSPLHF
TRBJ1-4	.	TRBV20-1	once	TGCAGTGCTCTACGGTGGGCTAATGAAAAACTGTTTTTT	CSALRWANEKLFF
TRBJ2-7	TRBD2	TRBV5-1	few	TGCGCCAGCAGCTTCGCTAGCGGGTCTAACTACGAGCAGTACTTC	CASSFASGSNYEQYF
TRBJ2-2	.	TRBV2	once	TGTGCCAGCAGTCCCAACATCGTCAGCGGGGAGCTGTTTTTT	CASSPNIVSGELFF
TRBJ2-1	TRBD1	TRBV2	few	TGTGCCAGCAGTGATGACGGACAGGGTCTGTTCTTC	CASSDDGQGLFF
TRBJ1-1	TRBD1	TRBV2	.	TGTGCCAGCAGTGTGGGGACAGGGGAAACTGAAGCTTTCTTT	CASSVGTGETEAFF
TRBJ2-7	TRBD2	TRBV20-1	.	TGCAGTGCTGTCCCGGGACTAGCTCTCTACGAGCAGTACTTC	CSAVPGLALYEQYF
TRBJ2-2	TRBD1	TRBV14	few	TGTGCCAGCAGGGATACCGGGACAGGGACCGGGGAGCTGTTTTTT	CASRDTGTGTGELFF
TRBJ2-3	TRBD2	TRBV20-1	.	TGCAGTGCTAGAGATCCGGCGGGAGTAGTCCCAGATACGCAGTATTTT	CSARDPAGVVPDTQYF
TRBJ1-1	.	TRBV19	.	TGTGCCATTAAAGCAGAGGACACTGAAGCTTTCTTT	CAIKAEDTEAFF
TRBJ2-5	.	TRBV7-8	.	TGTGCCAGCAGCGCCAGCTTGGTAGGGGGAGGGGAGACCCAGTACTTC	CASSASLVGGGETQYF
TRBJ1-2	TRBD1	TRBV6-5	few	TGTGCCAGCAGTTACACGACAGGGGACTATGGCTACACCTTC	CASSYTTGDYGYTF
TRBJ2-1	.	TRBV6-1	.	TGTGCCAGCAGTGATCGGAAGTTCTTC	CASSDRKFF
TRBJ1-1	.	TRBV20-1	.	TGCAGTGCTAGGTGGGCCAGACGGGGCACTGAAGCTTTCTTT	CSARWARRGTEAFF
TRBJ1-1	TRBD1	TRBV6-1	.	TGTGCCAGCAGTCGCGGGACAGCTGACACTGAAGCTTTCTTT	CASSRGTADTEAFF
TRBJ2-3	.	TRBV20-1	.	TGCAGTGCTATCCCCCGGGAGTTTAGCACAGATACGCAGTATTTT	CSAIPREFSTDTQYF
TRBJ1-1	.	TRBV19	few	TGTGCCAGTACGATTGGCAGGGTGAACACTGAAGCTTTCTTT	CASTIGRVNTEAFF
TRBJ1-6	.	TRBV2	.	TGTGCCGGGTCGAGGGCACCCGGCTCACCCCTCCACTTT	CAGSRAPGSPLHF
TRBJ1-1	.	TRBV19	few	TGTGCCAGTAGTATAGGACGTGCGGGCCATACTTTCTTT	CASSIGRAGHTFF
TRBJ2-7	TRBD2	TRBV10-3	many	TGTGCCATCAGTCAATGGGATAGCGGGAGGGAGCACGAGCAGTACTTC	CAISQWDSGREHEQYF
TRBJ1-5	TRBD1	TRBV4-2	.	TGTGCCAGCAGCCAGGACAGGGGGCGAACGCAGCCCCAGCATTTT	CASSQDRGRTQPQHF
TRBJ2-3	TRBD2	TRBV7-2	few	TGTGCCAGCAGTGGGACTAGCGAAACCCTAGATACGCAGTATTTT	CASSGTSETLDTQYF
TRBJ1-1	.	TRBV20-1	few	TGCAGTGCTAGGTCGCGGACTACGATGAACACTGAAGCTTTCTTT	CSARSRTTMNTEAFF
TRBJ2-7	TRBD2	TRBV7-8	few	TGTGCCAGCAGCTTAGTAGCGGGATTACCTTCCTACGAGCAGTACTTC	CASSLVAGLPSYEQYF
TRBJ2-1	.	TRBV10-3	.	TGTGCCATCAGGACCGAGACCTACAATGAGCAGTTCTTC	CAIRTETYNEQFF
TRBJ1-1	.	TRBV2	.	TGTGCCAGCAGTGGACTGATGGACACTGAAGCTTTCTTT	CASSGLMDTEAFF
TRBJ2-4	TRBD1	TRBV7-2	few	TGTGCCAGCAGCTTAGGCCGAGGGGGCGCGAGGAACATTCAGTACTTC	CASSLGRGGARNIQYF
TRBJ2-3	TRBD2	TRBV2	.	TGTGCCAGCACCGGGGCTAGCGGCTACACAGATACGCAGTATTTT	CASTGASGYTDTQYF
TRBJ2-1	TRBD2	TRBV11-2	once	TGTGCCAGCAGCTTTATGAGCGGGGGGGTTAATGAGCAGTTCTTC	CASSFMSGGVNEQFF
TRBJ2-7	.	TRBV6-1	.	TGTGCCAGCTCAAGGCGAGACGAGCAGTACTTC	CASSRRDEQYF
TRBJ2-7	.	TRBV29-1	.	TGCAGCGTTGACCTGACAGGCTCCTACGAGCAGTACTTC	CSVDLTGSYEQYF
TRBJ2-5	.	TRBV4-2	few	TGTGCCAGCAGCCGCGGGACAGCAAACCAACAGTACCAAGAGACCCAGTACTTC	CASSRGTANQQYQETQYF
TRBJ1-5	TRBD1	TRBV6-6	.	TGTGCCAGCAGTTCACAGGGGGCGAGTCAGCCCCAGCATTTT	CASSSQGASQPQHF
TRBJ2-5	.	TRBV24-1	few	TGTGCCACCAGTGATTCGGTGGACGTCCAAGAGACCCAGTACTTC	CATSDSVDVQETQYF
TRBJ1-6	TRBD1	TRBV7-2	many	TGTGCCAGCAGCCCCAGACAGGGGGTCATGAGCTCCTATAATTCACCCCTCCACTTT	CASSPRQGVMSSYNSPLHF